The clone carrying this T cell receptor (beta chain) has only a few counts. For TCRbeta, the library was prepared with unique molecular identifiers. In TCRdb, the PCR reads were re-called with MiXCR into one record per CDR3 protein. The data hold about 230,000 distinct CDR3 sequences, with 7.5% to 10% observed a single time. This sample stems from a study of T-cell reconstitution after alpha-beta-depleted transplantation in children. The sample was PBMCs from the stem cell graft donor, taken from the stem cell graft. This sequence originates from a human donor who donated a stem cell graft to a child with SCID.

CDR3 loop: CASSPGFGETQYF. CDR3 coding DNA: TGTGCCAGCTCACCAGGGTTCGGAGAGACCCAGTACTTC. The chain recombines TRBV18 with TRBJ2-5, with D hard to call. Germline V CDR1 and CDR2: KGHSH, LQKENI. V lost 2 bases and J lost 4, with 8 bases in between. The CDR3 consists of 13 residues.